These 24 T cell receptor beta chains came from one sample sequenced in a study of human T cells and chemical hapten exposure. Stated time point: pre-sensitization, week 0. The treatment: therapeutic diphenylcyclopropenone sensitization with weekly scalp DPC. TCRdb analysed the RACE reads with MiXCR anew, one entry per CDR3 protein. The sample has about 180,000 distinct CDR3 sequences, around 30% seen once. The starting material was whole blood, obtained in connection with sensitization to the hapten diphenylcyclopropenone (DPC). Receptors originate from a woman in her 30s with alopecia areata. Some clones in this sample may be carry-over from other donors' samples.

The chain links TRBV11-1 to TRBJ2-1, with D maybe TRBD1 (5 bases). The CDR3 is 15 amino acids. Germline V gives CDR1 SGHAT, CDR2 FQDESV (reference sequence). V was shortened by 1 base and J by 8 bases, with 15 bases between the two germline ends. CDR3 residues: CASSLVSGKKDEQFF. CDR3 nucleotide sequence: TGTGCCAGCAGCTTAGTGTCAGGGAAAAAGGATGAGCAGTTCTTC.

With regard to this clonotype: One base away lies a much larger clone, so this may be a sequencing read error. V and J are TRBV5-1 and TRBJ2-5; D not certain. The CDR3 has 11 residues. From germline, CDR1 is SGHRS and CDR2 YFSETQ. The CDR3 sequence is CASSREEAQYF. CDR3 nucleotide sequence: TGCGCCAGCAGTAGGGAAGAGGCCCAGTACTTC. Combining the CDR3 with reference TRBV5-1 and TRBJ2-5 gives the whole variable domain KAGVTQTPRYLIKTRGQQVTLSCSPISGHRSVSWYQQTPGQGLQFLFEYFSETQRNKGNFPGRFSGRQFSNSRSEMNVSTLELGDSALYLCASSREEAQYFGPGTRLLVL.

The gene calls are TRBV6-2 or TRBV6-3 and TRBJ2-2; a weak D match, TRBD1 (6 bases). There are 15 residues in the CDR3. Germline V gives CDR1 MNHEY, CDR2 SVGEGT. V shed 7 bases and J shed 2 bases, with 14 bases lying between them. The CDR3 DNA reads TGTGCCAGCAATAAACAGGGCCCTAACACCGGGGAGCTGTTTTTT. Translating it yields CASNKQGPNTGELFF.

The genes are TRBV6-6 and TRBJ2-3; D possibly matches TRBD1 or TRBD2 (5 bases each). V lost 1 base and J lost 3, with 14 bases in between. Germline assignment: CDR1 MNHNY and CDR2 SVGAGI (reference sequence). CDR3 length: 16 amino acids. The CDR3 sequence: CASSYFLGVVTDTQYF. In DNA form, the CDR3 reads TGTGCCAGCAGTTACTTCCTGGGGGTAGTAACAGATACGCAGTATTTT.

Regarding this clonotype: A read error may produce the germline difference seen at one junction end. J is TRBJ2-5 and V is TRBV12-3 or TRBV12-4, with 8 bases matching TRBD2. The CDR3 length is 12 residues. The CDR3 loop reads CAGSGLAETQYF. The CDR3 DNA follows: TGTGCCGGCAGTGGACTAGCCGAGACCCAGTACTTC.

This chain uses TRBV14 with TRBJ2-4, with a possible D match to TRBD1 (5 bases). Trimming shortened V by 1 base and J by 6 bases, and 10 bases separated the two germline ends. Germline V gene sequence: CDR1 SGHDN, CDR2 FVKESK. This CDR3 is built from 14 residues. CDR3 bases: TGTGCCAGCAGCCAAGCAGGGTCTTTAAACATTCAGTACTTC. It yields the protein CASSQAGSLNIQYF.

This clonotype was detected a few times. The chain joins TRBV18 to TRBJ2-5; D is possibly TRBD1 or TRBD2 (6 bases each). Germline assignment: CDR1 KGHSH and CDR2 LQKENI. V lost 0 bases to trimming and J lost 4 bases, with 15 bases between them. The CDR3 contains 16 residues. The CDR3 reads CASSPPATGGGETQYF. CDR3 DNA sequence: TGTGCCAGCTCACCACCGGCGACAGGAGGGGGAGAGACCCAGTACTTC. The variable domain in full, completed from reference TRBV18 and TRBJ2-5, reads NAGVMQNPRHLVRRRGQEARLRCSPMKGHSHVYWYRQLPEEGLKFMVYLQKENIIDESGMPKERFSAEFPKEGPSILRIQQVVRGDSAAYFCASSPPATGGGETQYFGPGTRLLVL.

This clonotype was detected ten times or more. The V call is TRBV6-5, the J call TRBJ2-3; D gene unclear. The CDR3 has 13 amino acids. Germline assignment: CDR1 MNHEY and CDR2 SVGAGI. Trimming cost V 4 bases and J 0 bases, with 5 bases left between them. DNA for the CDR3: TGTGCCAGCAGTTCGACTAGCACAGATACGCAGTATTTT. Residues: CASSSTSTDTQYF.

The chain couples TRBV27 to TRBJ2-3; weak D call: TRBD1 (5 bases). Germline V gene lookup returns CDR1 MNHEY and CDR2 SMNVEV (reference sequence). Trimming cost V 5 bases and J 3 bases, with 12 bases left between them. The CDR3 consists of 14 residues. CDR3 sequence: CASSPWGITDTQYF. CDR3 nucleotides: TGTGCCAGCAGTCCCTGGGGCATTACAGATACGCAGTATTTT.

The genes are TRBV28 and TRBJ1-2; D ambiguous. Germline values: CDR1 MDHEN, CDR2 SYDVKM. The V end lost 2 bases, the J end lost 2 bases, and 12 bases lay between the germline ends. The CDR3 covers 15 residues. CDR3 residues: CASSLPTPVNYGYTF. The CDR3 bases are TGTGCCAGCAGTTTACCCACCCCAGTGAACTATGGCTACACCTTC.

This clonotype is categorized as medium-sized. This chain uses TRBV9 with TRBJ2-5, with TRBD1 as a possible D gene (5 bases). CDR3 length: 15 amino acids. The V end lost 0 bases, the J end lost 5 bases, and 14 bases lay between the germline ends. Germline assignment: CDR1 SGDLS and CDR2 YYNGEE. The CDR3 bases are TGTGCCAGCAGCGTAGAAATAGGGGTCTCCGAGACCCAGTACTTC. It yields the protein CASSVEIGVSETQYF.

This clonotype was recorded at least ten times. This chain connects TRBV19 to TRBJ2-5; perhaps TRBD1 as D (5 bases). V lost 4 bases, J lost 3 bases, and 15 bases lay in between. Germline CDR1 reads LNHDA; CDR2 reads SQIVND (reference sequence). This CDR3 has 15 residues. The CDR3 loop reads CASSSSLPGKETQYF. As DNA, the CDR3 is TGTGCCAGTAGTAGCAGTCTGCCAGGGAAAGAGACCCAGTACTTC. Full variable domain (remainder filled in from reference TRBV19 and TRBJ2-5): DGGITQSPKYLFRKEGQNVTLSCEQNLNHDAMYWYRQDPGQGLRLIYYSQIVNDFQKGDIAEGYSVSREKKESFPLTVTSAQKNPTAFYLCASSSSLPGKETQYFGPGTRLLVL.

In its sample, this clonotype was seen many times. The gene calls are TRBV7-6 and TRBJ1-1; D is unclear. The germline V gene has CDR1 SGHVS and CDR2 FNYEAQ. V lost 4 bases, J lost 2 bases, and 8 bases lay in between. This CDR3 is 13 amino acids long. The CDR3 coding sequence is TGTGCCAGCAGCTACTCGGACAACACTGAAGCTTTCTTT. This codes for CASSYSDNTEAFF.

The chain joins TRBV6-5 to TRBJ2-7; D unresolved. The germline CDR1 and CDR2 sequences are MNHEY and SVGAGI. V dropped 0 bases and J dropped 4 bases, with 13 bases sitting between them. The CDR3 has 15 residues. CDR3 DNA sequence: TGTGCCAGCAGTTACTCGAAGGTGGCAGATTACGAGCAGTACTTC. Amino acid sequence: CASSYSKVADYEQYF.

J is TRBJ1-1 and V is TRBV27; 8 nucleotides match TRBD1. The germline V gene has CDR1 MNHEY and CDR2 SMNVEV (reference sequence). Losses at the gene ends were 3 bases for V and 5 bases for J; bases not matched to a gene: 8. CDR3 length: 15 residues. The CDR3: CASSLQGAPRTEAFF. DNA for the CDR3: TGTGCCAGCAGTTTGCAGGGGGCCCCGAGGACTGAAGCTTTCTTT.

Comments on this clonotype: Its ends do not fully match the called genes, so a read error is possible. This chain uses TRBV29-1 with TRBJ1-2; 9 positions match TRBD1. CDR1 SQVTM and CDR2 ANQGSEA come from the germline V gene. The CDR3 runs to 13 residues. The CDR3 loop reads CGVGTGINYGYTF. CDR3 sequence (DNA): TGCGGCGTTGGGACAGGGATTAACTATGGCTACACCTTC.

The chain recombines TRBV7-3 with TRBJ2-3, with 10 nucleotides matching TRBD1. Germline V gene data show CDR1 as SGHTA and CDR2 as FQGTGA. The CDR3 is 14 amino acids. The V gene end was trimmed by 5 bases and the J gene end by 4 bases; junction bases not matched to a gene: 3. CDR3: CASSPDRGSDTQYF. The CDR3 DNA sequence: TGTGCCAGCAGCCCGGACAGGGGGTCAGATACGCAGTATTTT.

The V gene is TRBV12-3 or TRBV12-4, the J gene TRBJ2-4; D is uncertain. The CDR3 runs to 13 residues. The germline V and J ends were trimmed by 6 bases and 0 bases, with 6 bases remaining between them. DNA for the CDR3: TGTGCCAGCAGACGACTAGCCAAAAACATTCAGTACTTC. It codes for CASRRLAKNIQYF.

V gene TRBV7-6 combines with J gene TRBJ1-2; D gene ambiguous. The CDR3 consists of 14 residues. Germline assignment: CDR1 SGHVS and CDR2 FNYEAQ. Trimming left V 2 bases short and J 4 bases short, with 11 bases between. CDR3 region: CASSLNGFGYGYTF. The CDR3 DNA follows: TGTGCCAGCAGCTTAAATGGGTTTGGCTATGGCTACACCTTC. Full variable domain (remainder filled in from reference TRBV7-6 and TRBJ1-2): GAGVSQSPRYKVTKRGQDVALRCDPISGHVSLYWYRQALGQGPEFLTYFNYEAQQDKSGLPNDRFSAERPEGSISTLTIQRTEQRDSAMYRCASSLNGFGYGYTFGSGTRLTVV.

The chain recombines TRBV19 with TRBJ1-2; D unclear. CDR3 length equals 12 residues. CDR1 is LNHDA, CDR2 SQIVND, per germline (reference sequence). Trimming shortened V by 5 bases and J by 8 bases, and 12 bases separated the two germline ends. In DNA form, the CDR3 reads TGTGCCAGTAGTCCCTTGATCGGCGGCTACACCTTC. It specifies CASSPLIGGYTF.

This clonotype occurred a few times. The V and J genes are TRBV5-1 and TRBJ2-1; 8 positions match TRBD2. Germline V gene lookup returns CDR1 SGHRS and CDR2 YFSETQ. This CDR3 region has 15 residues. Losses at the gene ends were 0 bases for V and 4 bases for J; bases not matched to a gene: 3. The chain's CDR3 is CASSLDSGDYNEQFF. CDR3 coding DNA: TGCGCCAGCAGCTTGGATAGCGGGGATTACAATGAGCAGTTCTTC.

The chain employs TRBV9 and TRBJ2-1; no firm D call. The CDR3 runs to 11 residues. Germline V gene lookup returns CDR1 SGDLS and CDR2 YYNGEE. Trimming cost V 8 bases and J 5 bases, with 8 bases left between them. DNA of the CDR3: TGTGCCAGTTCCAAAAACAATGAGCAGTTCTTC. Its protein product is CASSKNNEQFF.

The chain has TRBV7-6 and TRBJ2-7; the match to TRBD1 covers 11 bases. The J segment lost 0 bases and the V segment lost 5 bases, leaving 6 bases of the junction unmatched. Germline assignment: CDR1 SGHVS and CDR2 FNYEAQ. This CDR3 contains 16 residues. CDR3 sequence reads: CASSRGTGGFSYEQYF. CDR3 coding DNA: TGTGCCAGCAGCCGAGGGACAGGGGGATTCTCCTACGAGCAGTACTTC.

This clonotype showed up just a few times. J is TRBJ2-1 and V is TRBV29-1, with D maybe TRBD2 (7 bases). Between the trimmed V and J ends, which lost 6 bases and 8 bases, there was a span of 11 bases. This CDR3 has 11 residues. Per germline, CDR1 SQVTM and CDR2 ANQGSEA. CDR3 bases: TGCAGCGTGGGGGGGGGCGATGAGCAGTTCTTC. Translated: CSVGGGDEQFF.